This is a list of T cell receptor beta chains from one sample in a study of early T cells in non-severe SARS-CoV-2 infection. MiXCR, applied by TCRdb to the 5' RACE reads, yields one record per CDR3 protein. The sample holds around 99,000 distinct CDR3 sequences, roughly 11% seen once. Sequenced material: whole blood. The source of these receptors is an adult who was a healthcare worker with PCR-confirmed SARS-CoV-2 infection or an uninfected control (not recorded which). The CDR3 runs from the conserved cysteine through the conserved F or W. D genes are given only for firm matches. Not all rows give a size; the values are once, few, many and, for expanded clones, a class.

CDR3aa: CASSHSSTDTQYF
CDR3nt: TGTGCCAGCAGTCATAGTAGCACAGATACGCAGTATTTT
abundance: few
d_gene: -
j_gene: TRBJ2-3
v_gene: TRBV6-2/TRBV6-3

CDR3aa: CASSLASSGIKAWQFF
CDR3nt: TGTGCCAGCAGCTTAGCCAGTAGCGGGATTAAGGCCTGGCAGTTCTTC
abundance: many
d_gene: TRBD2
j_gene: TRBJ2-1
v_gene: TRBV7-9

CDR3aa: CASSLAGKSYEQYF
CDR3nt: TGTGCCAGCAGCTTAGCTGGCAAGTCCTACGAGCAGTACTTC
abundance: many
d_gene: -
j_gene: TRBJ2-7
v_gene: TRBV7-9

CDR3aa: CASSFPKGGTDTQYF
CDR3nt: TGTGCCAGCAGCTTCCCAAAGGGGGGCACAGATACGCAGTATTTT
abundance: few
d_gene: -
j_gene: TRBJ2-3
v_gene: TRBV7-2

CDR3aa: CASSTRRGLLTDTQYF
CDR3nt: TGTGCCAGCAGTACACGCCGGGGGCTTCTCACAGATACGCAGTATTTT
abundance: many
d_gene: -
j_gene: TRBJ2-3
v_gene: TRBV28

CDR3aa: CASSASGNGEQFF
CDR3nt: TGTGCCAGCAGTGCATCAGGGAACGGTGAGCAGTTCTTC
abundance: few
d_gene: -
j_gene: TRBJ2-1
v_gene: TRBV6-4

CDR3aa: CASSYSRGYYEQYF
CDR3nt: TGTGCCAGCAGTTACAGCCGGGGATACTACGAGCAGTACTTC
abundance: -
d_gene: -
j_gene: TRBJ2-7
v_gene: TRBV6-6

CDR3aa: CASSYTRGRTSPLHF
CDR3nt: TGTGCCAGCAGTTATACCCGAGGGAGGACATCACCCCTCCACTTT
abundance: few
d_gene: -
j_gene: TRBJ1-6
v_gene: TRBV6-2/TRBV6-3

CDR3aa: CASRLAGRTDTQYF
CDR3nt: TGTGCCAGCAGACTAGCGGGGCGCACAGATACGCAGTATTTT
abundance: -
d_gene: TRBD2
j_gene: TRBJ2-3
v_gene: TRBV6-2/TRBV6-3

CDR3aa: CASSRTSVDSYEQYF
CDR3nt: TGTGCCAGTAGTAGGACTAGCGTCGATTCCTACGAGCAGTACTTC
abundance: many
d_gene: TRBD2
j_gene: TRBJ2-7
v_gene: TRBV19

CDR3aa: CASSAGQNTEAFF
CDR3nt: TGTGCCAGCAGTGCCGGACAGAACACTGAAGCTTTCTTT
abundance: -
d_gene: -
j_gene: TRBJ1-1
v_gene: TRBV28

CDR3aa: CASSDASSQYF
CDR3nt: TGTGCCAGCAGCGATGCTAGCTCTCAGTACTTC
abundance: -
d_gene: -
j_gene: TRBJ2-7
v_gene: TRBV6-5

CDR3aa: CASSPKGETQYF
CDR3nt: TGTGCCAGCAGTCCGAAGGGAGAGACCCAGTACTTC
abundance: -
d_gene: -
j_gene: TRBJ2-5
v_gene: TRBV28